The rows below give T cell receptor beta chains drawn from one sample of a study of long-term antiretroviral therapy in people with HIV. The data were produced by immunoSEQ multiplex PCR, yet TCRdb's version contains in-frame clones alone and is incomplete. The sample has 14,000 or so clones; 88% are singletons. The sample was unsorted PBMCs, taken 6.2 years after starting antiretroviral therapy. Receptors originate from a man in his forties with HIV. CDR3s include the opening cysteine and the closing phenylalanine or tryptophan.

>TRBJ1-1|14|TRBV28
CASSLSGGSEVAFF
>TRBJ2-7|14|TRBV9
CASSVGEGMAEQYF
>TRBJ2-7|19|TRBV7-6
CASSLAGVRGPSRAGEQYF
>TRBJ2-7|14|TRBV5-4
CASSFAGASYEQYF
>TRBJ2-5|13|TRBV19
CASSGSLGETQYF
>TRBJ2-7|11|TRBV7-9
CASSLSYEQYF
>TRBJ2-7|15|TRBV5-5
CASSLFQRDGHEQYF
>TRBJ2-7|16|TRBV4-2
CASSQTPSVPSYEQYF
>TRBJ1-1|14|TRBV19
CASSMMDREAEAFF
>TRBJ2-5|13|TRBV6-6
CASRRTGSETQYF
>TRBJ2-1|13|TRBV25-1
CASRPDSYNEQFF
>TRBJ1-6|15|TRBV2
CASGINRENNSPLHF
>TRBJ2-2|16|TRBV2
CASPGTSGSRAGELFF
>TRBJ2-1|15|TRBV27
CASNLGQRAYNEQFF
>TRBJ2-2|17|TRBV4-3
CASSLRGRQANTGELFF
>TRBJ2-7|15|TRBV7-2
CASSLVGRKDYEQYF
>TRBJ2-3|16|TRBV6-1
CASSGGLAGDTDTQYF
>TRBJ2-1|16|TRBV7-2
CASSPRIAGVYNEQFF
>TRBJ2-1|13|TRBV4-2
CASSQASFDEQFF
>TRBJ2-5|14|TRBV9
CASSVGGSGETQYF
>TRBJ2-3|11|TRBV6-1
CASSWGDTQYF
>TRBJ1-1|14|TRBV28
CASRGTGESAEAFF
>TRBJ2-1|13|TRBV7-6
CASSFNTYNEQFF
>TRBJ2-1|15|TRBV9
CASSVDGQGLNEQFF
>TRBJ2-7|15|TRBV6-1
CASSETGTGSYEQYF
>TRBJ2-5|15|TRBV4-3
CASSQDFGSWETQYF
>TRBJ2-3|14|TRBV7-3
CASSSGTSGDTQYF
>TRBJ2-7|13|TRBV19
CASSIPGAGEQYF